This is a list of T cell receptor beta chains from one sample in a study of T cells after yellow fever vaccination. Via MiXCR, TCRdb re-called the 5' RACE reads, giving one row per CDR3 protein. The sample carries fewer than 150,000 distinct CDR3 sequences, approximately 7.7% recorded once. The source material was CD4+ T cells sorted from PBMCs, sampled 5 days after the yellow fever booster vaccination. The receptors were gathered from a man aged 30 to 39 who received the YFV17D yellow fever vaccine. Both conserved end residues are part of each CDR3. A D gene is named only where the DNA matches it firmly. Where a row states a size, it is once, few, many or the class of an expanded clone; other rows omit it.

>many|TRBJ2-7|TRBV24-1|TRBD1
CATSGQNSGTGAYEQYF
TGTGCCACCAGTGGTCAAAACTCCGGGACAGGGGCCTACGAGCAGTACTTC
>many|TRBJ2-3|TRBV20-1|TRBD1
CSASTSDRGSTQYF
TGCAGTGCTTCGACGTCCGACAGGGGTAGTACGCAGTATTTT
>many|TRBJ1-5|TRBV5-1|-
CASSLGMGSNQPQHF
TGCGCCAGCAGCCTGGGCATGGGATCCAATCAGCCCCAGCATTTT
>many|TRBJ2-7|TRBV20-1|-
CSATRSSYEQYF
TGCAGTGCTACAAGAAGCTCCTACGAGCAGTACTTC
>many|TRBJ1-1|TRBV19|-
CASSISLGTEAFF
TGTGCCAGCTCCATTAGTCTTGGAACTGAAGCTTTCTTT
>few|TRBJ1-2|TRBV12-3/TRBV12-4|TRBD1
CASKSTGKAVRYGYTF
TGTGCCAGCAAATCGACAGGGAAGGCTGTTAGGTATGGCTACACCTTC
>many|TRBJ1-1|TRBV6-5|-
CASSPKNTEAFF
TGTGCCAGCAGCCCTAAGAACACTGAAGCTTTCTTT
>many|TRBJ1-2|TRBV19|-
CASEPGSYYGYTF
TGTGCCAGCGAACCCGGCTCCTACTATGGCTACACCTTC
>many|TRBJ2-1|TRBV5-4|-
CASSFLTSQFF
TGTGCCAGCAGCTTTTTAACGAGCCAGTTCTTC
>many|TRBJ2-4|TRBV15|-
CATSRAGAENIQYF
TGTGCCACCAGCAGAGCAGGGGCGGAAAACATTCAGTACTTC
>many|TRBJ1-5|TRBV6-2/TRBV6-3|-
CASSYSGPQHF
TGTGCCAGCAGTTACTCTGGGCCCCAGCATTTT
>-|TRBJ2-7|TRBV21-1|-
CASSKGIPGQIADEQYF
TGTGCCAGCAGCAAAGGGATCCCGGGACAAATCGCTGACGAGCAGTACTTC
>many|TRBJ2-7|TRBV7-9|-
CASSPRDKSYEQYF
TGTGCCAGCAGCCCCCGGGACAAGTCCTACGAGCAGTACTTC
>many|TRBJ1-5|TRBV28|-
CASSFNGGDQPQHF
TGTGCCAGCAGTTTTAATGGGGGAGACCAGCCCCAGCATTTT
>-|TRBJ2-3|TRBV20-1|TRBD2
CSCTLAGSTDTQYF
TGCAGCTGTACTCTAGCGGGATCCACAGATACGCAGTATTTT
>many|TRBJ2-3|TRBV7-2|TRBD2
CASSLGPGRSTDTQYF
TGTGCCAGCAGCTTAGGACCCGGGAGGAGCACAGATACGCAGTATTTT
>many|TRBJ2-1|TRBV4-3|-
CASSQTGRWGNEQFF
TGCGCCAGCAGCCAAACCGGACGCTGGGGCAATGAGCAGTTCTTC
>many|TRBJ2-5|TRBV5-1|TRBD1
CASSLVLSGGAYQETQYF
TGCGCCAGCAGCTTGGTCCTTTCAGGGGGCGCGTACCAAGAGACCCAGTACTTC
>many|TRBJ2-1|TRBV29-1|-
CSVAKDIYNEQFF
TGCAGCGTTGCCAAGGACATCTACAATGAGCAGTTCTTC
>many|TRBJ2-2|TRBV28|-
CLTEKNTGELFF
TGTCTAACGGAGAAGAACACCGGGGAGCTGTTTTTT
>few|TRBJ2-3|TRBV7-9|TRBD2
CASSLKRAGAWTDTQYF
TGTGCCAGCAGCTTAAAAAGAGCGGGAGCCTGGACAGATACGCAGTATTTT
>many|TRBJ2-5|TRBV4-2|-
CASMRSVSLQETQYF
TGTGCCAGCATGAGGAGCGTGTCGCTTCAAGAGACCCAGTACTTC
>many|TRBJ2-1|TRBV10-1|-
CASSESRVNEQFF
TGCGCCAGCAGTGAGTCGAGAGTGAATGAGCAGTTCTTC
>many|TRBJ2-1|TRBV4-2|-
CASSQDPRSYNEQFF
TGTGCCAGCAGCCAAGATCCGAGGTCCTACAATGAGCAGTTCTTC
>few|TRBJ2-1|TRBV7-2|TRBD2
CASSLARLAGGGYNEQFF
TGTGCCAGCAGCTTAGCGCGACTAGCGGGAGGGGGGTACAATGAGCAGTTCTTC
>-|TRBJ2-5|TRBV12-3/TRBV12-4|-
CASSLLKTQYF
TGTGCCAGCAGCCTCTTAAAGACCCAGTACTTC
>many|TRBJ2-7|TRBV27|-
CASRVAINPIYEQYF
TGTGCCAGCAGGGTTGCTATCAACCCAATCTACGAGCAGTACTTC
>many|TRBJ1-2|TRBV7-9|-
CASSSDTGNYGYTF
TGTGCCAGCAGCTCCGATACAGGGAACTATGGCTACACCTTC
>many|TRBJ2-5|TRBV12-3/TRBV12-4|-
CATGPYGETQYF
TGTGCCACCGGGCCTTACGGGGAGACCCAGTACTTC
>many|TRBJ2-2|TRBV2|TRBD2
CASSLLGLANTGELFF
TGTGCCAGCAGCCTTTTAGGACTAGCGAACACCGGGGAGCTGTTTTTT
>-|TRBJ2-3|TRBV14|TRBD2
CASSSGRAGRTDTQYF
TGTGCCAGCAGCAGCGGGAGGGCCGGACGCACAGATACGCAGTATTTT
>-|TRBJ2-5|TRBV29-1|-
CGADLQETQYF
TGCGGGGCAGACTTACAAGAGACCCAGTACTTC
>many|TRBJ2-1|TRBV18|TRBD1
CASSQEQGNEQFF
TGTGCCAGCTCACAAGAACAGGGGAATGAGCAGTTCTTC
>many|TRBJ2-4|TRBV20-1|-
CSASGRAKNIQYF
TGCAGTGCTTCAGGGAGGGCCAAAAACATTCAGTACTTC
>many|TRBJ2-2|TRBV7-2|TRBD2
CASSLHQTSGSGELFF
TGTGCCAGCAGCCTACACCAAACTAGCGGGAGTGGGGAGCTGTTTTTT
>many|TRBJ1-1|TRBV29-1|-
CSVEGQTGLEAFF
TGCAGCGTTGAAGGACAAACAGGTCTAGAAGCTTTCTTT
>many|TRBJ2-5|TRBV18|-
CASSRGQTETQYF
TGTGCCAGCTCACGCGGGCAGACAGAGACCCAGTACTTC
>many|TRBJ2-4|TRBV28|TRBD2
CASSSGMGAKNIQYF
TGTGCCAGCAGCAGCGGGATGGGAGCCAAAAACATTCAGTACTTC
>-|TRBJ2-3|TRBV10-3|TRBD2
CAISETATSGRALDTQYF
TGTGCCATCAGTGAGACCGCGACTAGCGGGAGGGCCTTAGATACGCAGTATTTT
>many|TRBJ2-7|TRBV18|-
CASSPSGVLYEQYF
TGTGCCAGCTCCCCCTCGGGGGTATTGTACGAGCAGTACTTC
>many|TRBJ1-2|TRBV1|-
CTSSHYRDREIYGYTF
TGCACCAGCAGCCATTACCGGGACAGGGAAATCTATGGCTACACCTTC
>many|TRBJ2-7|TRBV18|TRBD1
CASSPLGGTGAYEQYF
TGTGCCAGCTCACCACTGGGGGGGACAGGGGCCTACGAGCAGTACTTC
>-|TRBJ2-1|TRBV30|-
CAWSWESPPFF
TGTGCCTGGAGTTGGGAGAGCCCCCCGTTCTTC
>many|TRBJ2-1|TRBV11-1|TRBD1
CASSLGQGDMGNEQFF
TGTGCCAGCAGCTTGGGACAGGGCGATATGGGCAATGAGCAGTTCTTC
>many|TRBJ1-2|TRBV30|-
CACTGKRNYGYTF
TGTGCCTGTACAGGGAAGAGAAACTATGGCTACACCTTC
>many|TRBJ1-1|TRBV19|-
CASSMAQGSSFNTEAFF
TGTGCCAGTAGTATGGCGCAGGGATCAAGTTTTAACACTGAAGCTTTCTTT
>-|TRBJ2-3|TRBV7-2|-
CASLVRGPDTQYF
TGTGCCAGCCTAGTCCGGGGACCAGATACGCAGTATTTT
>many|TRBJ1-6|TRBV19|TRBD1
CASSEVTGRNSPLHF
TGTGCCAGTAGTGAGGTGACAGGGCGGAATTCACCCCTCCACTTT
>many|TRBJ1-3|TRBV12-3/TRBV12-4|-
CASSFFQANSGNTIYF
TGTGCCAGCAGTTTTTTCCAGGCTAACTCTGGAAACACCATATATTTT
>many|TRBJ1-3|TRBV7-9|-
CASSLRGRIPSISGNTIYF
TGTGCCAGCAGCTTACGGGGACGCATCCCTTCGATCTCTGGAAACACCATATATTTT
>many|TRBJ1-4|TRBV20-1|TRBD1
CSAMTGGEKLFF
TGCAGTGCTATGACAGGGGGAGAAAAACTGTTTTTT